This TCR beta chain was found in a study of blood T cell repertoires in COVID-19 (dated by TCRdb to 2020 to 2022). For the wider study: Samples from collaborators originated in the United States, Italy and Spain and spanned both the acute and convalescent phases of COVID-19. Samples came from the ongoing ImmuneRACE study (first 160 participants) plus 1,254 subjects from 6 global collaborators. The repertoires were released in a freely available public database intended as a resource for research on the immune response to SARS-CoV-2. Subjects who had been exposed to COVID-19, were actively infected with it, or had recovered from it provided the deeply sampled blood TCRbeta repertoires that made up the dataset. HLA class I and class II types, where available, came from metadata supplied by the sample provider rather than from assay-based typing. The material from the prospective study consisted of cDNA or gDNA derived from T cells, B-cell-depleted T cells, or PBMCs. A de-identified subject ID, COVID-19 status, age in years and sex were almost always included in the sample metadata. Here is what the overall study found, with its caveats: How much clinical and demographic metadata was included differed by source and by participant, and the metadata was provided uncurated.

TCRbeta CDR3 regions were amplified from genomic DNA using the immunoSEQ Assay, a bias-controlled multiplex PCR. The original pipeline was this. Nucleated cell counts per sample were estimated from amplification of reference gene primers within the assay. To quantify the absolute abundance of each unique TCRbeta CDR3 rearrangement, sequence reads were collapsed and filtered. For each sample, productive Simpson clonality was calculated by taking the square root of Simpson's diversity index across productive rearrangements. What TCRdb holds here is the immuneACCESS table cut down to in-frame rearrangements. Part of the clones is not present; checked against another copy, under half of the missing clones reflect an unresolved V gene, and the others are unexplained. V, J and clone size derive from that table, while D and trimming were established from the DNA sequence. The sample table holds under 400,000 clones, of which nearly 90% were seen once. 6.5% to 7% of the sample belongs to the ten largest clones.

Each collaborating institution followed its own protocols to collect whole blood in K2EDTA tubes. For TCRbeta analysis, collaborator samples were shipped as frozen whole blood, as isolated PBMCs, or as DNA extracted from either sample type. From cysteine to phenylalanine, the CDR3 is 13 amino acids long. Just CDR3 DNA is preserved here, 39 bases in frame from base 1. Trimming leaves V shorter by 9 bases and J shorter by 6 bases, with the junction holding 5 bases beyond the gene matches. The germline V gene yields MDHEN for CDR1 and SYDVKM for CDR2. Concerning this clone: The antigen this receptor binds is unknown. Per-base qualities were not stored, and no clone one base away is much larger.

The sequence joins TRBV28 to TRBJ1-4; a stretch of 9 junction bases matches TRBD1. This sequence was found in a man between 18 and 35 years old with active or convalescent COVID-19. What was sequenced was peripheral blood. CDR3 region: CASTTGGYEKLFF. The sequenced DNA: TGTGCCAGTACGACAGGGGGTTATGAAAAACTGTTTTTT. Outside the CDR3, residues come from the reference TRBV28 and TRBJ1-4 proteins, so the full variable domain is: DVKVTQSSRYLVKRTGEKVFLECVQDMDHENMFWYRQDPGLGLRLIYFSYDVKMKEKGDIPEGYSVSREKKERFSLILESASTNQTSMYLCASTTGGYEKLFFGSGTQLSVL.